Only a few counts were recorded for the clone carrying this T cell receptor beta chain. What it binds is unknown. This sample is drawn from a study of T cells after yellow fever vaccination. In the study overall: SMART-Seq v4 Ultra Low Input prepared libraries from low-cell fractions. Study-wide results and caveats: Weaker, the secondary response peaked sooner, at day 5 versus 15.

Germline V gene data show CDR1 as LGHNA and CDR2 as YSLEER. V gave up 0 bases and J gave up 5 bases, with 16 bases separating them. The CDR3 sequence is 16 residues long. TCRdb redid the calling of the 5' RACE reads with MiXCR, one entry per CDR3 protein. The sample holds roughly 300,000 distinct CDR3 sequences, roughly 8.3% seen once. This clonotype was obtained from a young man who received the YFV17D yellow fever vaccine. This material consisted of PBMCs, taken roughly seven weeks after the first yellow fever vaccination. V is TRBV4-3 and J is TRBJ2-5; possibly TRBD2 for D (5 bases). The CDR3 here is CASSQDRTALVETQYF. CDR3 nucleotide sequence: TGCGCCAGCAGCCAAGATAGGACTGCGTTGGTTGAGACCCAGTACTTC.